Below, 20 T cell receptor beta chains from the same sample are listed, as sequenced in a study of CXCR3-negative and CXCR3-positive naive CD8 T cells. It was by 5' RACE with UMI labels that the TRB cDNA libraries were prepared. TCRdb reprocessed the 5' RACE reads, keeping one entry per CDR3 protein, no DNA. The sample data list some 130,000 distinct CDR3 sequences. Sequenced sample: naive CXCR3- CD8+ T cells from blood. Subset described: CD45RO-CCR7+CD27+CD95- naive CD8+ T cells lacking CXCR3 (TNR3-). The receptors stem from a human donor in good health. Some clones in this sample may be carry-over from other donors' samples.

The chain recombines TRBV27 with TRBJ2-1; the D call from TCRdb, TRBD1, cannot be confirmed without DNA. The CDR3 contains 15 residues. Germline loops: CDR1 MNHEY, CDR2 SMNVEV (reference sequence). This CDR3 is CASSFGLGDYNEQFF.

This sequence joins TRBV15 and TRBJ2-5. The CDR3 runs 13 residues. Germline V gives CDR1 LNHNV, CDR2 YYDKDF (reference sequence). The CDR3 sequence: CATSEGWLETQYF.

The chain has TRBV12-3 or TRBV12-4 and TRBJ2-2; the D call from TCRdb, TRBD2, cannot be confirmed without DNA. The CDR3 is 20 residues long. CDR3 sequence: CTSSLASPATRSTNTGELFF.

The J gene is TRBJ2-1, the V gene TRBV4-1. The germline gives CDR1 MGHRA, CDR2 YSYEKL. This CDR3 is built from 18 residues. CDR3 sequence: CASSQVLGRVSSYNEQFF.

The chain employs TRBV7-3 and TRBJ2-3; TCRdb designates TRBD1, a call that cannot be tested without DNA. This CDR3 is 15 amino acids long. From germline, CDR1 is SGHTA and CDR2 FQGTGA. The CDR3: CASSLSGGNTDTQYF.

The genes are TRBV21-1 and TRBJ2-4; the D call of TRBD2 rests on TCRdb alone, since no DNA is present to check it. TRBV21-1 is deemed a pseudogene. The CDR3 has 17 residues. This chain's CDR3 is CASRQGITSGDTNIQYF.

V is TRBV5-6 and J is TRBJ2-7. Germline CDR1 reads SGHDT; CDR2 reads YYEEEE. The CDR3 has 16 amino acids. The chain's CDR3 is CASSLGLDVAGYEQYF.

The CDR3: CASSFSPGQGDYEQYF. V usage is TRBV28 and J usage is TRBJ2-7; the D call of TRBD1 rests on TCRdb alone, since no DNA is present to check it. Per the germline V gene, CDR1 is MDHEN and CDR2 is SYDVKM. CDR3 length: 16 amino acids.

The chain is built from TRBV5-1 and TRBJ1-1; as DNA is missing, the TRBD1 call by TCRdb cannot be tested. CDR1 SGHRS and CDR2 YFSETQ come from the germline V gene. The CDR3 totals 14 residues. The CDR3: CASSMDRAGTEAFF.

The chain carries TRBV6-5 and TRBJ1-1. The CDR3 length is 14 residues. The germline CDR1 and CDR2 sequences are MNHEY and SVGAGI. CDR3 residues: CASSPALGGDEAFF.

The J gene is TRBJ2-1, the V gene TRBV7-9. Per the germline V gene, CDR1 is SEHNR and CDR2 is FQNEAQ (reference sequence). This CDR3 has 12 amino acids. The CDR3 region is CASSIDFSEQFF.

CDR3 protein: CASSLALGQVRETQYF. This rearrangement joins TRBV7-2 to TRBJ2-5; TCRdb's D call of TRBD1 is untestable without DNA. The CDR3 spans 16 residues. Per germline, CDR1 SGHTA and CDR2 FQGNSA.

The V gene is TRBV12-3 or TRBV12-4, the J gene TRBJ2-7; the D call from TCRdb, TRBD1, cannot be confirmed without DNA. This CDR3 spans 14 amino acids. The CDR3 protein is CASSEPGTGREQYF.

The chain recombines TRBV27 with TRBJ2-1; there is no DNA to check the TCRdb D call of TRBD2. The CDR3 has 15 residues. CDR1 and CDR2 (germline): MNHEY, SMNVEV (reference sequence). This chain's CDR3 is CASSFAGGHLNEQFF.

This chain uses TRBV16 with TRBJ2-7; TCRdb designates TRBD1, a call that cannot be tested without DNA. The CDR3 runs 14 residues. Germline V gene sequence: CDR1 KGHSY, CDR2 FQNENV. The chain's CDR3 is CASSQSPGPYEQYF.

The chain recombines TRBV28 with TRBJ2-3. CDR1 is MDHEN, CDR2 SYDVKM, per germline. This CDR3 is built from 14 residues. The CDR3: CASTPRLSTDTQYF.

This chain connects TRBV5-1 to TRBJ2-1; lacking DNA, the TRBD1 call made by TCRdb goes unchecked. The CDR3 runs to 16 residues. The germline V gene encodes CDR1 SGHRS and CDR2 YFSETQ. The CDR3 region is CASSQGVNTIYNEQFF.

The CDR3 spells CASSPTSGGAGEQYF. V and J are TRBV27 and TRBJ2-7; TCRdb's D call of TRBD2 is untestable without DNA. The CDR3 runs to 15 residues. Germline V gives CDR1 MNHEY, CDR2 SMNVEV (reference sequence).

This rearrangement joins TRBV19 to TRBJ2-1; TCRdb's D call, TRBD2, is unchecked because there is no DNA. CDR3 length: 17 amino acids. Looked up from germline, CDR1 is LNHDA and CDR2 is SQIVND (reference sequence). The CDR3 reads CASSMGLAPASYNEQFF.

The gene calls are TRBV7-3 and TRBJ2-7. Germline V gene data show CDR1 as SGHTA and CDR2 as FQGTGA. The CDR3 has 13 amino acids. Here the CDR3 reads CASSSLPAYEQYF.